This entry describes one TCR beta chain. Antigen specificity is unknown. It was after nine to eleven days of culture that CD4+ T cells were isolated. Fresh IL-2-containing medium replaced half the medium on days 3 and 7. The source of the sample is a study of vaccination effects on CD4 cells after COVID-19. At the level of the study: ViraFEST used viral peptide pools to expand antigen-specific CD4+ T cells before sequencing. Either the mRNA-1273 or the BNT162b2 vaccine was given to participants as two doses.

The protocol was immunoSEQ multiplex PCR, while the TCRdb copy is restricted to in-frame clones and leaves out a portion. The repertoire holds 70,000 or so clones, about 74% seen once, with approximately 2% in the top ten. V was cut by 4 bases and J by 4 bases, with 14 bases left in between. The CDR3 contains 15 residues. Per the germline V gene, CDR1 is SGHRS and CDR2 is YFSETQ. The rearrangement links TRBV5-1 to TRBJ2-2, with a weak D call TRBD2 (7 bases). The source of this sequence is a human donor who received a COVID-19 vaccine. Sequenced here: CD4+ T cells from PBMCs cultured without peptide, sampled before COVID-19 vaccination. DNA for the CDR3: TGCGCCAGCAGCCCCCTTAGGGGGGGCACCGGGGAGCTGTTTTTT. Translated: CASSPLRGGTGELFF.